This TCR beta chain was sequenced during a study of CD8 T cells in ankylosing spondylitis. CDR3 size: 14 residues. V lost 0 bases and J 5 bases, leaving 12 bases between the germline ends. Germline values: CDR1 SGHRS, CDR2 YFSETQ. Findings and limits, study-wide: Prior literature has documented some motif variants in synovial fluid and blood from reactive arthritis. CD8+ by phenotype, disease-linked clones were relatively rare in peripheral blood. Disease-linked clones reportedly showed significant enrichment in matched ankylosing spondylitis synovial fluid.

In regard to this clonotype: The antigen is not known.

Libraries of TCR beta came from quantitative 5'-RACE with molecular barcodes. TCRdb re-called the 5' RACE reads with MiXCR, one entry per CDR3 protein. The data hold a few hundred thousand distinct CDR3 sequences, with roughly a tenth observed a single time. The sample consisted of blood, either unsorted or a sorted T cell fraction (not recorded which). The TCR was taken from a male donor with ankylosing spondylitis or in good health (not recorded which). This chain joins TRBV5-1 and TRBJ2-7; perhaps TRBD1 as D (7 bases). CDR3 loop: CASSLGRGQDEQYF. For the CDR3, the DNA is TGCGCCAGCAGCTTGGGGAGGGGGCAGGACGAGCAGTACTTC. Supplemented by reference TRBV5-1 and TRBJ2-7, the full variable domain reads KAGVTQTPRYLIKTRGQQVTLSCSPISGHRSVSWYQQTPGQGLQFLFEYFSETQRNKGNFPGRFSGRQFSNSRSEMNVSTLELGDSALYLCASSLGRGQDEQYFGPGTRLTVT.